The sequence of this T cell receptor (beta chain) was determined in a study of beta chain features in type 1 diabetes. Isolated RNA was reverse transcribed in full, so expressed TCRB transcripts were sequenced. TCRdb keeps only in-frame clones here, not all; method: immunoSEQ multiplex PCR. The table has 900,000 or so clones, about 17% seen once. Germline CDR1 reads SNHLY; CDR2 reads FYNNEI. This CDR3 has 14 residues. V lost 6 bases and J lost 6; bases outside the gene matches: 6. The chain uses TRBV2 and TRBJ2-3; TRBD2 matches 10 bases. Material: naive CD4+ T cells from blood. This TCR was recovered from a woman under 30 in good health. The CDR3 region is CASSQTSGPDTQYF. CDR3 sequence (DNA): TGTGCCAGCAGCCAGACTAGCGGGCCCGATACGCAGTATTTT.